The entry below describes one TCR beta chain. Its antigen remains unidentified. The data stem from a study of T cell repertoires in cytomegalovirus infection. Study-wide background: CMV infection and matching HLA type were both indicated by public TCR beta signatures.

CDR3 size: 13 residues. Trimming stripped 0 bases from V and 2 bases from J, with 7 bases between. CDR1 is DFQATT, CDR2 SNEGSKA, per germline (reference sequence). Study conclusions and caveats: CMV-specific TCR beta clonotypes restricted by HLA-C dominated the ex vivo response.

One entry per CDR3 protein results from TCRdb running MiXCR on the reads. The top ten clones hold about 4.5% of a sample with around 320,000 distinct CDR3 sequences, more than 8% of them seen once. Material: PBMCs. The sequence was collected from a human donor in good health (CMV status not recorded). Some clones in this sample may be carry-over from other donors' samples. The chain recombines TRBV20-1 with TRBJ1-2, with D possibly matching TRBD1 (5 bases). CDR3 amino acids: CSARERQNYGYTF. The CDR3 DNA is TGCAGTGCTAGAGAGAGACAGAACTATGGCTACACCTTC.